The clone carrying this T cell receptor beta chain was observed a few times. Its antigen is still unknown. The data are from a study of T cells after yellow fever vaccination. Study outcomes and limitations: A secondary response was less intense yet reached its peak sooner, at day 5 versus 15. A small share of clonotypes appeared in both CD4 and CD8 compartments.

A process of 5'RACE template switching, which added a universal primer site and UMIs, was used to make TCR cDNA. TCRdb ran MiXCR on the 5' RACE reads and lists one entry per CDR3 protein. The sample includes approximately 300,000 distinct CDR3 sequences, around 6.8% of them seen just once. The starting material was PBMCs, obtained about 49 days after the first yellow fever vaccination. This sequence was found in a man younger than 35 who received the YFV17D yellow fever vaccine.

The DNA of the CDR3 is TGTGCCAGCAGTTTTTCAGGTCAGAGTATTCAGTACTTC. Its protein is CASSFSGQSIQYF. The rearrangement uses TRBV12-3 or TRBV12-4 and TRBJ2-4; no definite D call. Trimming left V 3 bases short and J 10 bases short, with 13 bases between. The CDR3 length is 13 residues.